Shown below are 15 T cell receptor beta chains from a single sample sequenced in a study of T cells in tuberculosis. Time point given: new active TB diagnosis, blood taken before or within 7 days of starting treatment. Generated by immunoSEQ multiplex PCR, the TCRdb table keeps only in-frame clones and is missing some. The sample comprises about 34,000 clones, roughly 93% of which are singletons, and roughly 11% rests with the top ten. The source was PBMCs, collected at tuberculosis diagnosis. All receptors come from an adult with tuberculosis.

The chain combines TRBV7-6 with TRBJ1-6, with 7 bases identical to TRBD1. The germline gives CDR1 SGHVS, CDR2 FNYEAQ. V shed 3 bases and J 7 bases; nucleotides not matched to a gene: 12. This CDR3 is 17 amino acids long. The CDR3 DNA follows: TGTGCCAGCAGCTTCTACAGGGGAACCACCTCAAATTCACCCCTCCACTTT. Its protein product is CASSFYRGTTSNSPLHF. Together with reference TRBV7-6 and TRBJ1-6, the CDR3 gives the full variable domain: GAGVSQSPRYKVTKRGQDVALRCDPISGHVSLYWYRQALGQGPEFLTYFNYEAQQDKSGLPNDRFSAERPEGSISTLTIQRTEQRDSAMYRCASSFYRGTTSNSPLHFGNGTRLTVT.

The chain is built from TRBV14 and TRBJ2-7; D might be TRBD1 (5 bases). The CDR3 totals 14 residues. CDR1 and CDR2 (germline): SGHDN, FVKESK. V lost 4 bases, J lost 5 bases, and 15 bases lay in between. CDR3 nucleotide sequence: TGTGCCAGCAGCCCCCCTGGGGCGGTGGACGAGCAGTACTTC. Protein: CASSPPGAVDEQYF.

The chain is built from TRBV27 and TRBJ1-3; D gene uncertain. Germline V gives CDR1 MNHEY, CDR2 SMNVEV (reference sequence). V dropped 6 bases and J dropped 0 bases, with 6 bases sitting between them. CDR3 length equals 13 residues. For the CDR3, the DNA is TGTGCCAGCAGGCGTAGCTCTGGAAACACCATATATTTT. Protein: CASRRSSGNTIYF.

This rearrangement joins TRBV27 to TRBJ2-5; 8 bases fit TRBD1. Germline values: CDR1 MNHEY, CDR2 SMNVEV (reference sequence). V gave up 10 bases and J gave up 5 bases; unmatched junction bases: 9. The CDR3 loop spans 13 amino acids. CDR3 protein: CATASGGVETQYF. CDR3 nucleotides: TGTGCCACCGCATCAGGGGGCGTTGAGACCCAGTACTTC.

CDR3 sequence reads: CASRTTGLAETNEQFF. The CDR3 bases are TGCGCCAGCCGCACGACTGGACTAGCCGAGACCAATGAGCAGTTCTTC. This chain connects TRBV5-1 to TRBJ2-1, with 8 bases that match TRBD2. The germline V gene encodes CDR1 SGHRS and CDR2 YFSETQ. This CDR3 contains 16 residues. J gave up 6 bases and V 7 bases, and 15 bases lay outside the gene matches.

The chain recombines TRBV9 with TRBJ2-1; TRBD2 agrees at 7 bases. Germline CDR1 is SGDLS and CDR2 is YYNGEE. This CDR3 region has 14 residues. J gave up 8 bases and V 0 bases, and 5 bases lay outside the gene matches. CDR3 DNA: TGTGCCAGCAGCGTAGGGACTAGGGGCGATGAGCAGTTCTTC. As protein: CASSVGTRGDEQFF.

This clone has just one count. The gene calls are TRBV15 and TRBJ1-3; weak D call: TRBD1 (6 bases). Germline lookup yields CDR1 LNHNV and CDR2 YYDKDF (reference sequence). The V end lost 4 bases, the J end lost 4 bases, and 11 bases lay between the germline ends. The CDR3 sequence is 14 residues long. In DNA, the CDR3 is TGTGCCACCAGCATAACAGGGAAAGGAAACACCATATATTTT. The encoded protein is CATSITGKGNTIYF.

This chain connects TRBV5-4 to TRBJ1-2, with 10 bases aligning to TRBD1. V lost 2 bases, J lost 8 bases, and 6 bases stayed unmatched. Per the germline V gene, CDR1 is SGHNT and CDR2 is YYREEE (reference sequence). This CDR3 region has 14 residues. CDR3 protein: CASSFEGQGRGYTF. The CDR3 DNA reads TGTGCCAGCAGCTTTGAGGGACAGGGGAGAGGCTACACCTTC. The full variable domain, its missing parts supplied by reference TRBV5-4 and TRBJ1-2, is ETGVTQSPTHLIKTRGQQVTLRCSSQSGHNTVSWYQQALGQGPQFIFQYYREEENGRGNFPPRFSGLQFPNYSSELNVNALELDDSALYLCASSFEGQGRGYTFGSGTRLTVV.

The V gene is TRBV18, the J gene TRBJ1-1, with unresolved D. Trimming cost V 6 bases and J 4 bases, with 15 bases left between them. In germline, CDR1 is KGHSH, CDR2 LQKENI. This CDR3 is 14 amino acids long. Here the CDR3 reads CASSFGEGSTEAFF. The CDR3 region has the DNA TGTGCCAGCTCGTTCGGAGAGGGATCCACTGAAGCTTTCTTT.

The chain is built from TRBV19 and TRBJ2-1, with 7 bases that match TRBD1. This CDR3 is built from 14 residues. The ends lost 4 bases at V and 0 bases at J; junction bases unmatched: 0. CDR1 LNHDA and CDR2 SQIVND come from the germline V gene (reference sequence). In DNA, the CDR3 is TGTGCCAGTAGTACAGGGGGCTCCTACAATGAGCAGTTCTTC. Translating gives CASSTGGSYNEQFF.

The rearrangement joins TRBV28 to TRBJ2-3; tentative D call: TRBD1 (5 bases). The germline V and J ends were trimmed by 4 bases and 3 bases, with 11 bases remaining between them. Germline V gene sequence: CDR1 MDHEN, CDR2 SYDVKM. This CDR3 has 14 amino acids. This chain's CDR3 is CASSSRARTDTQYF. As DNA, the CDR3 is TGTGCCAGCAGTTCCAGGGCGCGAACAGATACGCAGTATTTT.

The chain combines TRBV27 with TRBJ1-1, with 8 bases aligning to TRBD1. V was clipped by 4 bases and J by 5 bases; unmatched bases: 3. The CDR3 extends over 13 amino acids. Germline loops: CDR1 MNHEY, CDR2 SMNVEV (reference sequence). CDR3 coding DNA: TGTGCCAGCAGTTACGGACAGGGTACTGAAGCTTTCTTT. It codes for CASSYGQGTEAFF.

The chain recombines TRBV11-1 with TRBJ2-7; TRBD2 matches at 8 bases. CDR1 SGHAT and CDR2 FQDESV come from the germline V gene (reference sequence). V lost 4 bases, J lost 2 bases, and 7 bases stayed unmatched. The CDR3 runs to 15 residues. CDR3 DNA: TGTGCCAGCAGCTCCGCGGGAGGCCATCCCTACGAGCAGTACTTC. It yields the protein CASSSAGGHPYEQYF. The full variable domain, its missing parts supplied by reference TRBV11-1 and TRBJ2-7, is EAEVAQSPRYKITEKSQAVAFWCDPISGHATLYWYRQILGQGPELLVQFQDESVVDDSQLPKDRFSAERLKGVDSTLKIQPAELGDSAMYLCASSSAGGHPYEQYFGPGTRLTVT.

The chain has TRBV7-9 and TRBJ2-7; 13 positions match TRBD2. Germline V CDR1 and CDR2: SEHNR, FQNEAQ (reference sequence). The CDR3 totals 15 residues. J gave up 6 bases and V 3 bases, and 5 bases lay outside the gene matches. The CDR3 nucleotides read TGTGCCAGCAGCTTGCCGGGACTAGCGGGATCCGAGCAGTACTTC. It translates to CASSLPGLAGSEQYF.

This sequence joins TRBV7-8 and TRBJ2-2; tentative D call: TRBD1 (6 bases). V shed 5 bases and J shed 6 bases, with 10 bases lying between them. The CDR3 covers 13 residues. Germline V gene sequence: CDR1 SGHVS, CDR2 FQNEAQ. The CDR3 loop reads CASSTGIAGELFF. As DNA, the CDR3 is TGTGCCAGCAGCACAGGGATAGCCGGGGAGCTGTTTTTT.